The 30 T cell receptor beta chains below come from one sample, sequenced in a study of beta chain features in type 1 diabetes. Study-wide points: A moderate, significant TCRB CDR3 shortening appeared in type 1 diabetes across four CD4+ subsets.

Their specific antigens are unknown. Expressed TCRB transcripts were sequenced because the isolated RNA had all been reverse transcribed beforehand. Produced via immunoSEQ multiplex PCR; TCRdb's table is partial and in-frame only. This sample yields about 22,000 clones, of which more than 45% are seen a single time; under 0.45% belongs to the top ten. Specimen: stem cell memory CD4+ T cells from blood. Receptors originate from a man aged 18-30 years with type 1 diabetes.

The V and J genes are TRBV6-5 and TRBJ2-4, with no clear D. The CDR3 extends over 15 amino acids. Germline CDR1 MNHEY, CDR2 SVGAGI. Trimming stripped 8 bases from V and 2 bases from J, with 16 bases between. The CDR3 sequence: CASFLWSATKNIQYF. CDR3 DNA: TGTGCCAGCTTTTTATGGTCCGCTACCAAAAACATTCAGTACTTC.

The chain uses TRBV6-4 and TRBJ2-3, with 7 bases identical to TRBD2. CDR1 and CDR2 (germline): MRHNA, SNTAGT. The CDR3 runs 13 residues. Germline trimming cut 10 bases from V and 4 bases from J; bases unmatched to any gene: 8. In nucleotides, the CDR3 is TGTGCCACCTCTGGGGCGGGGGCAGATACGCAGTATTTT. It specifies CATSGAGADTQYF.

The chain recombines TRBV28 with TRBJ1-2; D not certain. The CDR3 consists of 12 residues. Deletions cut 6 bases from V and 1 base from J, with 6 bases between. Germline V gene sequence: CDR1 MDHEN, CDR2 SYDVKM. The CDR3 region has the DNA TGTGCCAGCAGAAGCGGTAACTATGGCTACACCTTC. It encodes CASRSGNYGYTF.

This clone has only a few counts. This chain links TRBV7-2 with TRBJ2-7; 7 positions match TRBD2. Per germline, CDR1 SGHTA and CDR2 FQGNSA. Germline trimming cut 0 bases from V and 7 bases from J; bases unmatched to any gene: 3. This CDR3 has 13 residues. CDR3 amino acids: CASSLAGGREQYF. In DNA, the CDR3 is TGTGCCAGCAGCTTAGCGGGGGGGAGAGAGCAGTACTTC.

The V gene is TRBV6-6, the J gene TRBJ1-4; no definite D call. CDR1 is MNHNY, CDR2 SVGAGI, per germline (reference sequence). The length of the CDR3 is 11 residues. Between the trimmed V and J ends, which lost 5 bases and 7 bases, there was a span of 5 bases. CDR3: CASSPGEKLFF. The CDR3 DNA reads TGTGCCAGCAGTCCCGGTGAAAAACTGTTTTTT.

CDR3 loop: CASSRQGISPEAFF. The CDR3, as DNA: TGTGCCAGCAGTCGACAGGGAATTAGTCCTGAAGCTTTCTTT. The rearrangement links TRBV7-2 to TRBJ1-1, with 7 bases lining up with TRBD1. The CDR3 runs to 14 residues. Unmatched junction bases numbered 10, after V lost 6 bases and J lost 6 bases. Looked up from germline, CDR1 is SGHTA and CDR2 is FQGNSA.

This sequence joins TRBV5-4 and TRBJ2-3; 7 positions match TRBD2. CDR3 length: 14 residues. V lost 4 bases to trimming and J lost 6 bases; unmatched junction nucleotides: 8. Germline CDR1 and CDR2: SGHNT and YYREEE (reference sequence). This chain's CDR3 is CASSPQYGGDTQYF. The CDR3 DNA is TGTGCCAGCAGCCCCCAATACGGGGGGGATACGCAGTATTTT.

The rearrangement links TRBV14 to TRBJ1-5; D call uncertain. The CDR3 has 15 amino acids. The V gene lost 4 bases and the J gene lost 1 base, with 11 bases spanning the gap. In germline, CDR1 is SGHDN, CDR2 FVKESK. The CDR3 sequence is CASSPRSESNQPQHF. CDR3 nucleotides: TGTGCCAGCAGCCCGAGGTCGGAAAGCAATCAGCCCCAGCATTTT.

This chain joins TRBV10-3 and TRBJ1-6; the match to TRBD1 covers 7 bases. The CDR3 sequence is 15 residues long. The germline gives CDR1 ENHRY, CDR2 SYGVKD. After removal of 1 base from V and 6 bases from J, the junction contained 3 bases not matched to a gene. In DNA, the CDR3 is TGTGCCATCAGTGAGTACAGACAGGGTAATTCACCCCTCCACTTT. Translated: CAISEYRQGNSPLHF.

The chain has TRBV27 and TRBJ2-2; 14 bases match TRBD2. The J segment lost 5 bases and the V segment lost 3 bases, leaving 8 bases of the junction unmatched. The CDR3 is 18 amino acids. CDR1 is MNHEY, CDR2 SMNVEV, per germline (reference sequence). CDR3 loop: CASSFRGLAGAGTGELFF. The CDR3 bases are TGTGCCAGCAGTTTTAGGGGACTAGCGGGAGCGGGAACCGGGGAGCTGTTTTTT.

The chain joins TRBV7-6 to TRBJ2-7; 7 nucleotides align to TRBD1. The CDR3 contains 15 residues. Per the germline V gene, CDR1 is SGHVS and CDR2 is FNYEAQ. J was trimmed by 3 bases and V by 2 bases; bases with no gene match: 7. The CDR3: CASSLRDSQLYEQYF. Written as DNA, the CDR3 is TGTGCCAGCAGCTTACGGGACAGTCAACTCTACGAGCAGTACTTC.

In its sample, this clone was seen a few times. The rearrangement links TRBV5-1 to TRBJ1-2; 12 positions agree with TRBD1. CDR1 and CDR2 (germline): SGHRS, YFSETQ. This CDR3 is 18 amino acids long. Trimming took 4 bases from V and 4 from J; bases not matched to a gene: 14. CDR3: CASSPNSGTGGASYGYTF. The CDR3 bases are TGCGCCAGCAGCCCGAATTCCGGGACAGGGGGCGCTTCCTATGGCTACACCTTC.

The chain uses TRBV18 and TRBJ1-2; no definite D call. Trimming removed 2 bases at V and 0 bases at J, with 10 bases between. Germline CDR1 and CDR2: KGHSH and LQKENI. CDR3 length: 15 residues. The DNA of the CDR3 is TGTGCCAGCTCACCAGGATCGGGGTCTAACTATGGCTACACCTTC. Translating gives CASSPGSGSNYGYTF.

The gene calls are TRBV7-2 and TRBJ1-4; D unclear. Trimming cost V 2 bases and J 8 bases, with 9 bases left between them. CDR1 and CDR2 (germline): SGHTA, FQGNSA. The CDR3 runs to 13 residues. The CDR3 is CASSLPGEEKLFF. CDR3 sequence (DNA): TGTGCCAGCAGCTTACCCGGGGAGGAAAAACTGTTTTTT.

The chain has TRBV30 and TRBJ2-3; the match to TRBD2 covers 9 bases. Trimming removed 5 bases from V and 3 bases from J; junction bases left unmatched: 3. The CDR3 sequence is 13 residues long. Per the germline V gene, CDR1 is GTSNPN and CDR2 is SVGIG (reference sequence). CDR3 sequence reads: CAWVLAGTDTQYF. The CDR3 region has the DNA TGTGCCTGGGTTCTAGCGGGAACAGATACGCAGTATTTT.

As for this clone: An end of the junction differs from the germline gene, which may be a read error. The gene calls are TRBV28 and TRBJ2-6; TRBD1 matches 11 bases. CDR3 length: 14 amino acids. Per germline, CDR1 MDHEN and CDR2 SYDVKM. The CDR3 sequence is CASSFGTGGNVLTF. Written as DNA, the CDR3 is TGTGCCAGCAGTTTTGGGACAGGGGGCAACGTCCTGACTTTC.

This clone appeared a single time. One end of the junction does not line up with germline, which may come from a read error. This chain joins TRBV18 and TRBJ1-5; a weak D match, TRBD1 (5 bases). The CDR3 loop spans 14 amino acids. CDR1 and CDR2 from the germline V gene are KGHSH and LQKENI. The CDR3 region is CASSPSPGNQLQHF. DNA for the CDR3: TGTGCCAGCTCACCAAGTCCAGGGAATCAGCTCCAGCATTTT.

The J gene is TRBJ1-6, the V gene TRBV7-2; D may be TRBD1 (5 bases). With 4 bases removed from V and 7 bases from J, the gap between germline ends came to 20 bases. CDR1 is SGHTA and CDR2 is FQGNSA in the germline V gene. The CDR3 is 17 amino acids. CDR3 sequence: CASSSASVGALNSPLHF. CDR3 nucleotide sequence: TGTGCCAGCAGCTCCGCGTCGGTTGGGGCTCTAAATTCACCCCTCCACTTT.

This clone was counted a few times. The chain recombines TRBV29-1 with TRBJ1-2; 9 nucleotides match TRBD1. With V trimmed by 4 bases and J by 6 bases, 12 bases remained unmatched. The CDR3 has 15 amino acids. CDR1 is SQVTM, CDR2 ANQGSEA, per germline. Written as DNA, the CDR3 is TGCAGCGTTGTAAAGTTGGGGACAGGGTTAAATGGCTACACCTTC. Encoded protein: CSVVKLGTGLNGYTF.

The chain carries TRBV28 and TRBJ2-5; the match to TRBD1 covers 7 bases. CDR1 is MDHEN, CDR2 SYDVKM, per germline. J gave up 1 base and V 7 bases, and 0 bases lay outside the gene matches. The CDR3 totals 12 residues. CDR3 nucleotides: TGTGCCAGCAACAGGGGCCAAGAGACCCAGTACTTC. This gives the protein CASNRGQETQYF.

V is TRBV5-1 and J is TRBJ2-1, with 11 bases lining up with TRBD2. The ends lost 3 bases at V and 7 bases at J; junction bases unmatched: 6. Looked up from germline, CDR1 is SGHRS and CDR2 is YFSETQ. This CDR3 is 15 amino acids long. Here the CDR3 reads CASSSTRTSGNEQFF. The CDR3 DNA reads as TGCGCCAGCAGCTCAACGCGGACTAGCGGGAATGAGCAGTTCTTC.

V and J are TRBV30 and TRBJ2-3; tentatively, D is TRBD1 (5 bases). CDR3 length: 12 residues. Per the germline V gene, CDR1 is GTSNPN and CDR2 is SVGIG (reference sequence). The V gene lost 8 bases and the J gene lost 0 bases, with 9 bases spanning the gap. CDR3 DNA: TGTGCCGCCAGACAGAGCACAGATACGCAGTATTTT. The encoded protein is CAARQSTDTQYF.

The chain joins TRBV5-1 to TRBJ2-1, with D possibly TRBD2 on 6 matching bases. V gave up 2 bases and J gave up 9 bases, with 18 bases separating them. CDR3 size: 15 residues. CDR1 SGHRS and CDR2 YFSETQ come from the germline V gene. Here the CDR3 reads CASSLTSFTPGEQFF. CDR3 sequence (DNA): TGCGCCAGCAGCTTAACTAGCTTTACGCCCGGTGAGCAGTTCTTC.

This clone was detected only a few times. The rearrangement links TRBV5-1 to TRBJ2-7; 9 nucleotides line up with TRBD2. There are 16 residues in the CDR3. Germline V CDR1 and CDR2: SGHRS, YFSETQ. V shed 0 bases, J shed 6 bases, and the junction held 10 bases outside the gene matches. CDR3 amino acids: CASSLGLAATLAEQYF. The CDR3 DNA reads TGCGCCAGCAGCTTGGGACTAGCGGCAACGTTGGCCGAGCAGTACTTC.

This chain uses TRBV28 with TRBJ2-5; 11 bases fit TRBD2. The CDR3 covers 16 residues. Per the germline V gene, CDR1 is MDHEN and CDR2 is SYDVKM. Losses at the gene ends were 6 bases for V and 2 bases for J; bases not matched to a gene: 8. The CDR3 loop reads CASSGIAGGPQETQYF. The CDR3, as DNA: TGTGCCAGCAGCGGGATAGCGGGGGGGCCTCAAGAGACCCAGTACTTC.

This CDR3 reads CASSPRQGVYEQYF. The CDR3 DNA sequence: TGTGCCAGCAGTCCTAGACAGGGAGTGTACGAGCAGTACTTC. The chain carries TRBV6-6 and TRBJ2-7, with TRBD1 matching 7 bases. J was trimmed by 4 bases and V by 5 bases; bases with no gene match: 8. CDR1 and CDR2 from the germline V gene are MNHNY and SVGAGI (reference sequence). This CDR3 comprises 14 residues.

The chain links TRBV7-8 to TRBJ1-4, with unresolved D. Per germline, CDR1 SGHVS and CDR2 FQNEAQ. There are 16 residues in the CDR3. Trimming removed 0 bases from V and 7 bases from J, with 15 bases in between. CDR3 sequence (DNA): TGTGCCAGCAGCTTAGCACCCAGGTTTAATGTTGAAAAACTGTTTTTT. Translation gives CASSLAPRFNVEKLFF. The complete variable domain, with remaining parts taken from reference TRBV7-8 and TRBJ1-4, reads GAGVSQSPRYKVAKRGQDVALRCDPISGHVSLFWYQQALGQGPEFLTYFQNEAQLDKSGLPSDRFFAERPEGSVSTLKIQRTQQEDSAVYLCASSLAPRFNVEKLFFGSGTQLSVL.

In its sample, this clone was seen a few times. This chain links TRBV5-6 with TRBJ2-2, with a weak D call TRBD1 (5 bases). The ends were cut back, 5 bases at V and 0 bases at J, with 8 bases in the middle. Germline CDR1 and CDR2: SGHDT and YYEEEE. CDR3 length equals 14 residues. For the CDR3, the DNA is TGTGCCAGCAGGGGGCGCTCGAACACCGGGGAGCTGTTTTTT. Translation gives CASRGRSNTGELFF. Drawing the rest from reference TRBV5-6 and TRBJ2-2, the complete variable domain is DAGVTQSPTHLIKTRGQQVTLRCSPKSGHDTVSWYQQALGQGPQFIFQYYEEEERQRGNFPDRFSGHQFPNYSSELNVNALLLGDSALYLCASRGRSNTGELFFGEGSRLTVL.

This clone was picked up one time. This chain connects TRBV30 to TRBJ1-2; D remains ambiguous. Trimming removed 0 bases at V and 2 bases at J, with 13 bases between. The CDR3 covers 15 residues. Germline values: CDR1 GTSNPN, CDR2 SVGIG (reference sequence). The chain's CDR3 is CAWSVVLGANYGYTF. CDR3 nucleotides: TGTGCCTGGAGTGTAGTGCTAGGAGCGAACTATGGCTACACCTTC.

The V gene is TRBV5-1, the J gene TRBJ2-3, with D possibly matching TRBD2 (5 bases). This CDR3 has 18 residues. V gave up 4 bases and J gave up 2 bases, with 23 bases separating them. The germline CDR1 and CDR2 sequences are SGHRS and YFSETQ. CDR3 in DNA: TGCGCCAGCAGCCATGAAATTTTGAGGACTGACGACACAGATACGCAGTATTTT. Translating it yields CASSHEILRTDDTDTQYF.